These T cell receptor beta chains were read from a single sample in a study of memory CD4+ T cells and cytomegalovirus serostatus. Repertoires were generated with immunoSEQ multiplex PCR, while TCRdb's copy carries only in-frame clones and drops some. The sample shows some 39,000 clones, 70% to 80% of them seen only once. Sequenced: memory CD4+ T cells from blood. The receptor set was obtained from an adult in good health and CMV-seronegative. CDR3s include the opening cysteine and the closing phenylalanine or tryptophan. A D gene is named only where the DNA matches it firmly. Some rows mark clone size as missing; the rest say once, few, many or name a class of expanded clone.

j_call	d_call	clone_size	v_call	cdr3_aa	cdr3_nt
TRBJ1-5	-	-	TRBV7-2	CASSPRSNQPQHF	TGTGCCAGCAGCCCTCGAAGCAATCAGCCCCAGCATTTT
TRBJ2-5	-	-	TRBV7-9	CASSLALQETQYF	TGTGCCAGCAGCTTAGCGCTTCAAGAGACCCAGTACTTC
TRBJ2-3	-	-	TRBV6-5	CASSFTTSSADTQYF	TGTGCCAGCAGTTTCACTACATCCTCGGCAGATACGCAGTATTTT
TRBJ2-5	-	-	TRBV9	CASSVREGRETQYF	TGTGCCAGCAGCGTAAGGGAAGGGAGAGAGACCCAGTACTTC
TRBJ2-1	TRBD2	-	TRBV19	CASSRTSGNNEQFF	TGTGCCAGTAGTAGGACTAGCGGCAACAATGAGCAGTTCTTC
TRBJ1-1	TRBD1	-	TRBV29-1	CSTVQGASTEVFF	TGCAGCACCGTACAGGGGGCGAGCACTGAAGTTTTCTTT
TRBJ1-3	-	-	TRBV4-1	CASSRAGVPGNTIYF	TGCGCCAGCAGCCGTGCGGGGGTCCCTGGAAACACCATATATTTT
TRBJ2-4	-	-	TRBV28	CASSWSGGLDIQYF	TGTGCCAGCAGTTGGTCCGGCGGGTTGGACATTCAGTACTTC
TRBJ2-1	-	-	TRBV16	CASSPLSSRYNEQFF	TGTGCCAGCAGCCCGCTATCCTCCCGCTACAATGAGCAGTTCTTC
TRBJ2-2	-	-	TRBV7-9	CASSLRPQGRGKNGELFF	TGTGCCAGCAGCTTACGGCCCCAGGGGCGGGGGAAGAACGGGGAGCTGTTTTTT
TRBJ1-3	-	-	TRBV7-3	CASSPGPSSGNTIYF	TGTGCCAGCAGCCCGGGCCCCTCGTCCGGAAACACCATATATTTT
TRBJ2-1	-	-	TRBV6-4	CAISARLGVWEQFF	TGTGCCATCAGTGCCCGGCTAGGGGTATGGGAGCAGTTCTTC
TRBJ2-7	-	few	TRBV5-1	CASSLAGGSEQYF	TGCGCCAGCAGCTTGGCTGGGGGCAGCGAGCAGTACTTC
TRBJ1-1	TRBD1	-	TRBV6-1	CASTFGTGGKTEAFF	TGTGCCAGCACGTTCGGGACAGGGGGGAAGACTGAAGCTTTCTTT
TRBJ1-5	-	-	TRBV2	CASSEREPQHF	TGTGCCAGCAGTGAACGGGAGCCCCAGCATTTT